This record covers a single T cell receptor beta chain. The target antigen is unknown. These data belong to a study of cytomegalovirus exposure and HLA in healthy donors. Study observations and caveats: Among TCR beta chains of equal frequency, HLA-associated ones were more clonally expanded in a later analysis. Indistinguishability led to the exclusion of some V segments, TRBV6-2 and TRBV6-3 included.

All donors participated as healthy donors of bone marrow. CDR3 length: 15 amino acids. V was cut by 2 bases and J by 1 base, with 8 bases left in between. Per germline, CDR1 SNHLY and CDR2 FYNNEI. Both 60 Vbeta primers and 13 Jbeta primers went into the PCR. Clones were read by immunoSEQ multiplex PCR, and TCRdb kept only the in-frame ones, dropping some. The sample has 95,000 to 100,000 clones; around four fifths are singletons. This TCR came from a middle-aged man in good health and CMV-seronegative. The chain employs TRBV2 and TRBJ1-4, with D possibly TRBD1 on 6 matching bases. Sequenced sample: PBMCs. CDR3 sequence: CASSENRETNEKLFF. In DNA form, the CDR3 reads TGTGCCAGCAGTGAAAACAGGGAAACTAATGAAAAACTGTTTTTT.